This TCR beta chain is drawn from a study of TIL therapy for anti-PD-1-resistant metastatic lung cancer. The libraries were made with immunoSEQ v3. Clones were sequenced by immunoSEQ multiplex PCR, and TCRdb holds only the in-frame ones, with some missing. The table has 50,000 to 70,000 clones, about two thirds seen once; the top ten hold 5.5% to 8.5%. Time point defined: pre-treatment sample, taken before nivolumab and TIL therapy. Trimming cost V 4 bases and J 4 bases; bases outside gene matches: 7. Germline CDR1 SGHDN, CDR2 FVKESK. The CDR3 has 17 amino acids. The gene calls are TRBV14 and TRBJ2-3, with 14 positions matching TRBD2. The sequencing used blood, collected at baseline. This TCR derives from a person between 30 and 80 years old with non-small cell lung cancer. CDR3 bases: TGTGCCAGCAGCCTACGACTAGCGGGAGGGGAGGCAGATACGCAGTATTTT. It codes for CASSLRLAGGEADTQYF.